This T cell receptor (beta chain) was obtained from a study of T cell responses to AZD1222 COVID-19 vaccine (dated by TCRdb to the early 2020s). Looking at the study overall: AZD1222 recipients with second doses at about 4 weeks or about 12 weeks were pooled, because spike-specific TCR depth and breadth did not differ between schedules. A total of 233 trial participants underwent TCR sequencing, of whom 200 to 220 had received two doses of AZD1222 and 26 had received two doses of the MenACWY control vaccine. Trial participants were enrolled by age into subgroups of 18-55, 56-69 and 70-plus years, and about 150, 27 and 61 TCR-sequenced participants, respectively, were included in these subgroups. The investigation overall reported the following: The whole spike protein was spanned by vaccine-associated CD4 TCRs, and dominant responses were seen in regions 160-218 and 743-854. Conclusions about previously exposed vaccinees are limited because only six or seven AZD1222 recipients were SARS-CoV-2 seropositive at baseline. No day 14 peak-response samples were available, so repertoires were characterized only after the peak T cell response. In the small 56-69-year group, the increase in depth fell short of significance, most likely because of low power. Participants were mostly white British and included more females than males, and it was suggested by the authors that clonal diversity may have been underestimated. A significant rise in spike-specific TCR breadth and depth was observed after two AZD1222 doses relative to day 0 and relative to MenACWY recipients. Nearly half of unique spike-specific TCRs reportedly recognized epitopes outside regions mutated in the B.1.351 and B.1.1.7 variants.

To note about this clone: This clone's antigen is unknown. An end of the junction differs from the germline gene, which may be a read error.

What the time point label conveys for this sample: baseline before first vaccination. Samples from vaccinated people were obtained from the UK trials COV001 and COV002, which included a single-blind randomized controlled phase 2/3 trial of AZD1222 (ChAdOx1 nCoV-19) in healthy adults. Trial participant PBMC samples were collected at day 0 and day 28 after the second dose for TCRbeta chain sequencing. The CDR3 regions of human TCRbeta chains were subjected to immunosequencing. As for the original processing: TCRs in the repertoires were matched against a reference library of SARS-CoV-2-specific TCRs that had been generated with the MIRA antigen-specificity platform. Breadth was defined as the fraction of unique TCRs that were SARS-CoV-2-associated, and depth was defined as the fraction of total T cells that were SARS-CoV-2-associated. Each spike-specific TCR was assigned to its reactive spike region and to a CD4 or CD8 class using the MIRA data. Log10-transformed breadth and depth values were compared by one-way ANOVA with Sidak's multiple comparisons tests. Imported from immuneACCESS, the table was reduced by TCRdb to in-frame sequences with V and J called. These copies leave out some clones; in studies compared against another copy, an unresolved V gene accounts for under half, and the cause of the remainder is not known. V, J and clone size are those of that table, while D and trimming were read from the DNA. The sample contains about 130,000 clones, about 90% of them found a single time. Together, the top ten hold about 1.9% of the sample.

Sequences were derived from peripheral blood, sampled on day 0 of AZD1222 vaccination. This TCR was sampled from an adult in good health.

The CDR3 is CASSVGTGRTDTQYF. The bases read TGTGCTAGCAGCGTAGGGACAGGGCGCACAGATACGCAGTATTTT. This chain joins TRBV7-7 to TRBJ2-3; TRBD1 lines up with 9 middle nucleotides. Based on the germline V gene (reference sequence), the CDR1 and CDR2 sequences are SSHAT and FNYEAQ. From the cysteine through the phenylalanine, the CDR3 covers 15 amino acids. The kept DNA is CDR3 alone, 45 bases in frame from the first base.